This T cell receptor beta chain was found in a study of blood T cell repertoires in COVID-19. Study overall: Collection of acute and convalescent COVID-19 samples took place in the United States, Italy and Spain.

Seattle cases were enrolled at active infection and followed longitudinally. The authors' processing: Estimation of nucleated cell counts relied on the amplification of reference gene primers. Generated by immunoSEQ multiplex PCR, the TCRdb table keeps only in-frame clones and is missing some. The DNA was the basis for D and trimming; V, J and clone size are from that table. The table has some 300,000 clones, 90% seen once. This CDR3 has 14 amino acids. CDR1 and CDR2 from the germline V gene are DFQATT and SNEGSKA (reference sequence). V lost 3 bases, J lost 10 bases, and 9 bases stayed unmatched. The receptor's source is a woman aged 40 to 49 with COVID-19, enrolled during active disease. The sequenced sample was peripheral blood. The chain is built from TRBV20-1 and TRBJ2-1, with 10 bases identical to TRBD2. This CDR3 reads CSASPSGRAWEQFF. The CDR3 bases are TGCAGTGCTAGTCCCAGCGGGAGGGCCTGGGAGCAGTTCTTC.